The source of this T cell receptor (beta chain) is a study of identical twins. No donor was unhealthy or non-Caucasian. TCRdb reanalysed the 5' RACE reads using MiXCR and keeps one entry per CDR3 protein. The repertoire holds some 500,000 distinct CDR3 sequences, with 12% to 15% as singletons. V gave up 8 bases and J gave up 0 bases, with 11 bases separating them. This CDR3 has 14 amino acids. General study findings and limits: Fewer insertions were carried by abundant cord blood beta clonotypes, but none was seen in memory repertoires. Weaker excess twin sharing was seen among beta out-of-frame sequences.

This clonotype was counted many times. Its cognate antigen is unknown. In addition, the sample was reused for a study of yellow fever vaccine responses in identical twins. That study reports: On the reported evidence, twins' vaccine T cell responses seemed partly convergent and partly personalized.

Sequenced input: CD4+ T cells sorted from blood. The rearrangement links TRBV12-3 or TRBV12-4 to TRBJ2-4, with D unresolved. This TCR was sampled from a woman aged 18-29 years in good health. The CDR3 region has the DNA TGTGCCAGCGGCGGACGTCTAGCCAAAAACATTCAGTACTTC. Translating it yields CASGGRLAKNIQYF.